Listed here are 18 T cell receptor beta chains from one sample, sequenced in a study of identical twins. TCRdb re-analysed the 5' RACE reads in MiXCR, keeping a single row per CDR3 protein. The sample lists just over 450,000 distinct CDR3 sequences, approximately 15% occurring once. In addition, the sample was reused for a study of yellow fever vaccine responses in identical twins.

Sequenced input: CD4+ T cells sorted from blood. The receptor set was obtained from a woman aged 18-30 years in good health.

This clonotype came up many times. The genes are TRBV6-5 and TRBJ2-7; D is ambiguous. Germline V CDR1 and CDR2: MNHEY, SVGAGI. The CDR3 loop spans 11 amino acids. Between the trimmed V and J ends, which lost 0 bases and 6 bases, there was a span of 3 bases. This CDR3 is CASSYSSEQYF. The CDR3 DNA reads TGTGCCAGCAGTTACTCAAGCGAGCAGTACTTC.

This clonotype showed up just a few times. This chain joins TRBV20-1 and TRBJ2-1; D call uncertain. The CDR3 is made up of 12 amino acids. Trimming shortened V by 4 bases and J by 7 bases, and 11 bases separated the two germline ends. Germline CDR1 is DFQATT and CDR2 is SNEGSKA (reference sequence). This CDR3 reads CSAKGTGNEQFF. In nucleotides, the CDR3 is TGCAGTGCTAAAGGAACGGGTAATGAGCAGTTCTTC.

The rearrangement uses TRBV7-2 and TRBJ2-5, with D unclear. The germline gives CDR1 SGHTA, CDR2 FQGNSA. The V end was cut by 3 bases, the J end by 6 bases, with 8 bases between. CDR3 size: 12 residues. In nucleotides, the CDR3 is TGTGCCAGCAGCTTGAGGTCCCAGACCCAGTACTTC. The encoded protein is CASSLRSQTQYF.

This clonotype was detected only a few times. This chain uses TRBV28 with TRBJ2-3, with D perhaps given as TRBD1 or TRBD2 (6 bases each). From germline, CDR1 is MDHEN and CDR2 SYDVKM. The CDR3 contains 13 residues. The DNA of the CDR3 is TGTGCAACGAGCCCTCGGAGGGGGGATACGCAGTATTTT. This encodes CATSPRRGDTQYF.

The rearrangement uses TRBV29-1 and TRBJ2-4, with 7 bases that match TRBD1. The junction had 4 bases not matched to a gene; V was cut back by 7 bases and J by 7 bases. This CDR3 spans 11 amino acids. Germline V CDR1 and CDR2: SQVTM, ANQGSEA. The CDR3 spells CSARQGNIQYF. The CDR3 DNA follows: TGCAGCGCCAGACAGGGCAACATTCAGTACTTC.

This clonotype turned up a few times. The chain has TRBV5-1 and TRBJ2-2, with D possibly TRBD2 on 6 matching bases. CDR3 length equals 14 residues. Germline values: CDR1 SGHRS, CDR2 YFSETQ. Trimming took off 2 bases at V and 7 bases at J, with 12 bases between the two ends. Here the CDR3 DNA reads TGCGCCAGCAGCTTTGGAGGGATGGACGGGGAGCTGTTTTTT. Translating it yields CASSFGGMDGELFF.

This clonotype was seen more than once but under ten times. The junction departs from the called germline gene at one end, perhaps through a read error. This rearrangement joins TRBV28 to TRBJ1-2; D is uncertain. CDR1 and CDR2 (germline): MDHEN, SYDVKM. The CDR3 spans 9 residues. The CDR3 DNA follows: TGTGCCAGCAGCTGGCCTATCTCCTTC. Translation gives CASSWPISF.

There are a few counts of this clonotype. The V call is TRBV2, the J call TRBJ2-3, with no clear D. This CDR3 contains 11 residues. The germline V and J ends were trimmed by 5 bases and 8 bases, with 8 bases remaining between them. Germline CDR1 SNHLY, CDR2 FYNNEI. The CDR3 is CASSLMATQYF. CDR3 DNA sequence: TGTGCCAGCAGTCTGATGGCTACGCAGTATTTT.

This clonotype turned up a few times. This sequence joins TRBV6-2 or TRBV6-3 and TRBJ1-4; 9 bases map to TRBD1. The CDR3 contains 15 residues. The V gene's germline CDR1 is MNHEY and CDR2 SVGEGT. Germline trimming cut 6 bases from V and 8 bases from J; bases unmatched to any gene: 10. CDR3 nucleotide sequence: TGTGCCAGCAGCGACCCCGGGACAGGGCACGAAAAACTGTTTTTT. This codes for CASSDPGTGHEKLFF.

The chain recombines TRBV5-1 with TRBJ2-1, with 8 bases fitting TRBD2. This CDR3 is built from 15 residues. V lost 5 bases, J lost 7 bases, and 11 bases stayed unmatched. Germline V lookup: CDR1 SGHRS, CDR2 YFSETQ. The CDR3 loop reads CASRALAGGGNEQFF. In DNA form, the CDR3 reads TGCGCCAGCAGAGCATTGGCGGGAGGAGGAAATGAGCAGTTCTTC.

There are a few counts of this clonotype. This chain connects TRBV7-2 to TRBJ2-7; unclear D gene. The CDR3 loop spans 15 amino acids. Germline-derived CDR1 and CDR2 are SGHTA and FQGNSA. V lost 4 bases and J 0 bases, leaving 13 bases between the germline ends. The CDR3 sequence: CASSYSTASSYEQYF. The CDR3 coding sequence is TGTGCCAGCAGCTACTCCACCGCGAGCTCCTACGAGCAGTACTTC.

This clonotype was recorded a few times. The chain combines TRBV20-1 with TRBJ2-7; TRBD2 aligns across 9 bases. Unmatched junction bases numbered 6, after V lost 1 base and J lost 2 bases. The germline V gene has CDR1 DFQATT and CDR2 SNEGSKA (reference sequence). This CDR3 has 15 residues. DNA of the CDR3: TGCAGTGCTAGAGTTCGCGGGAGGGGAACCTACGAGCAGTACTTC. As protein: CSARVRGRGTYEQYF.

V usage is TRBV3-1 and J usage is TRBJ2-7, with no clear D. CDR3 length: 12 residues. The germline V gene has CDR1 LGHDT and CDR2 YNNKEL (reference sequence). With 4 bases removed from V and 6 bases from J, the gap between germline ends came to 10 bases. DNA for the CDR3: TGTGCCAGCAGCCCGCGACTTGGCGAGCAGTACTTC. Translated, it gives CASSPRLGEQYF.

In regard to this clonotype: One end of the junction does not line up with germline, which may come from a read error. The gene calls are TRBV6-2 or TRBV6-3 and TRBJ2-1, with D uncertain. The germline V gene encodes CDR1 MNHEY and CDR2 SVGEGT. The CDR3 sequence is 13 residues long. DNA of the CDR3: TGTGTCAGCAGACCATCCCTTTACAATGAGCAGTTCTTC. Encoded protein: CVSRPSLYNEQFF.

This clonotype turned up a few times. The chain carries TRBV6-2 or TRBV6-3 and TRBJ2-2, with D perhaps matching TRBD2 (6 bases). This CDR3 is 18 amino acids long. In germline, CDR1 is MNHEY, CDR2 SVGEGT. The V and J ends lost 5 bases and 0 bases respectively, with 19 bases between them. The CDR3 DNA is TGTGCCAGCAGTCAACCGAGAGGTAGCGGAACGAACACCGGGGAGCTGTTTTTT. Residues: CASSQPRGSGTNTGELFF.

The chain links TRBV7-2 to TRBJ2-1, with D possibly TRBD2 on 5 matching bases. The V and J ends lost 0 bases and 12 bases respectively, with 9 bases between them. The CDR3 consists of 12 residues. Per the germline V gene, CDR1 is SGHTA and CDR2 is FQGNSA. CDR3 DNA: TGTGCCAGCAGCTTAGCACTAGTCGGGCAGTTCTTC. Its translation: CASSLALVGQFF.

This chain joins TRBV7-3 and TRBJ2-3; D gene unclear. The CDR3 is 13 residues long. V dropped 5 bases and J dropped 5 bases, with 11 bases sitting between them. The germline CDR1 and CDR2 sequences are SGHTA and FQGTGA. The CDR3 DNA reads as TGTGCCAGCAGCCACCCACCATTAGATACGCAGTATTTT. This codes for CASSHPPLDTQYF.

This clonotype was seen at least ten times. This chain uses TRBV6-5 with TRBJ2-7; D might be TRBD1 or TRBD2, each matching 5 bases. Looked up from germline, CDR1 is MNHEY and CDR2 is SVGAGI. Trimming removed 0 bases from V and 3 bases from J, with 9 bases in between. This CDR3 is 14 amino acids long. CDR3 loop: CASSYSPGSYEQYF. The CDR3 DNA follows: TGTGCCAGCAGTTACTCTCCAGGGAGCTACGAGCAGTACTTC.